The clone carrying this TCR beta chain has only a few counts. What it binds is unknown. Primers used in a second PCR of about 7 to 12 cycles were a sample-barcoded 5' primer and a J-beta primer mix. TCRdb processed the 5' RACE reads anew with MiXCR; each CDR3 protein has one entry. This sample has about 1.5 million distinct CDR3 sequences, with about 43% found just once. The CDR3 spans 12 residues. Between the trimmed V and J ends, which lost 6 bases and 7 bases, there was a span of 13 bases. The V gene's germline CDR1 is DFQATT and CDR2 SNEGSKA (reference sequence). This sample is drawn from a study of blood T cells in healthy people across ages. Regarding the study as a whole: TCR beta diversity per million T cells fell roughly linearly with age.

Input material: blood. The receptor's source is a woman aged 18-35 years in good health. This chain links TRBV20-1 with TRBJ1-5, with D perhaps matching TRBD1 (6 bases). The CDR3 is CSAVQGRQPQHF. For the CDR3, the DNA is TGCAGTGCCGTCCAGGGGAGGCAGCCCCAGCATTTT.